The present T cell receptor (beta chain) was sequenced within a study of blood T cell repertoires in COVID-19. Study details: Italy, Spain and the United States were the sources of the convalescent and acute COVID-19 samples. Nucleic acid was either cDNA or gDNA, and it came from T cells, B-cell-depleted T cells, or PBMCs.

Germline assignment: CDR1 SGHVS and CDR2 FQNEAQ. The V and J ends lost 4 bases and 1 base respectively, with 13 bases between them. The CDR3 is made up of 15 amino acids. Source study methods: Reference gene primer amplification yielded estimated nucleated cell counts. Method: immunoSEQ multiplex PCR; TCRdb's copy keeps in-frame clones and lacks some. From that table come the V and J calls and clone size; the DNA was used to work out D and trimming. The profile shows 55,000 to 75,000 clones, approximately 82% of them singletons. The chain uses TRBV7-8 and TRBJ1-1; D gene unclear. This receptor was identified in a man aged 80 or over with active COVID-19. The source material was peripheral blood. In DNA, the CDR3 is TGTGCCAGCAGCTCCCGGGAGGGAGAGAACACTGAAGCTTTCTTT. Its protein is CASSSREGENTEAFF.